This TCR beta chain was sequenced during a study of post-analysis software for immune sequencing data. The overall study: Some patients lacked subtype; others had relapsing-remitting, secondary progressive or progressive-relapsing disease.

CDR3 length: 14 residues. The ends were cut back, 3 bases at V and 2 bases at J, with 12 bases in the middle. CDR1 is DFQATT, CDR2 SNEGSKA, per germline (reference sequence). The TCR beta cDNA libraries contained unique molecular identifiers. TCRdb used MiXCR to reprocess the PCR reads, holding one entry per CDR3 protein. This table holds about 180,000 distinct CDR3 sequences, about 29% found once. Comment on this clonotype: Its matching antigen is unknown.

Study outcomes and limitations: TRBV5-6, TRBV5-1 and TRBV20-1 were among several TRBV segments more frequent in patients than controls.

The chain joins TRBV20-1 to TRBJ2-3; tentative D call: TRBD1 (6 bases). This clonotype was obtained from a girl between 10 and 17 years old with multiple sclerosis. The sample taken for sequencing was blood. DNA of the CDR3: TGCAGTGCTAGGGTACAGGGCCCCACAGATACGCAGTATTTT. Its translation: CSARVQGPTDTQYF.